Described below is a single T cell receptor (beta chain) sequence and its context. No antigen is known for it. This sample was included in a study of memory CD4+ T cells and cytomegalovirus serostatus. About the research overall: Of the healthy Belgian adults, under 10 were CMV seropositive and approximately 24 seronegative.

Overall study results and limits: Median bootstrapped AUC for CMV status was approximately 0.95 originally, around 0.91 US-trained. Each of roughly 65 CMV-associated TCRbeta sequences occurred in one to five individuals.

The sort gate was single viable CD3+CD4+CD8-CD45RO+ cells for memory CD4+ T cells. Donors' CMV status reflects serum IgG against pp150, pp28, p38, p52. Sequencing was performed with immunoSEQ multiplex PCR; in TCRdb, only in-frame clones are kept and a portion is missing. The table records about 61,000 clones, 82% of them present only once. V gave up 6 bases and J gave up 5 bases, with 7 bases separating them. Germline CDR1 SNHLY, CDR2 FYNNEI. CDR3 length: 11 residues. This sequence joins TRBV2 and TRBJ1-2; D call uncertain. The TCR originated in an adult in good health and CMV-seronegative. What was sequenced was memory CD4+ T cells from blood. CDR3 in DNA: TGTGCCAGCAGCGAACTATATGGCTACACCTTC. Its protein is CASSELYGYTF. Together with reference TRBV2 and TRBJ1-2, the CDR3 gives the full variable domain: EPEVTQTPSHQVTQMGQEVILRCVPISNHLYFYWYRQILGQKVEFLVSFYNNEISEKSEIFDDQFSVERPDGSNFTLKIRSTKLEDSAMYFCASSELYGYTFGSGTRLTVV.